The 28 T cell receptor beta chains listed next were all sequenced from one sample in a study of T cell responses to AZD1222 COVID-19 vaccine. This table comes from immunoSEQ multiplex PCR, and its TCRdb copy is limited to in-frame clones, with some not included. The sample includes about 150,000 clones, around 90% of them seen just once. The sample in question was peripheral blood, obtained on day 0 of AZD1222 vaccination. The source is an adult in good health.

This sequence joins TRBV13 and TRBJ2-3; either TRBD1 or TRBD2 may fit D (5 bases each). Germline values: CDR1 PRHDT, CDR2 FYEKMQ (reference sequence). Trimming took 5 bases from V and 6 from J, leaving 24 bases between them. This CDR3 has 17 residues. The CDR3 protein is CASSIQGVASTADTQYF. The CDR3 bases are TGTGCCAGCAGCATCCAGGGCGTGGCTAGCACCGCGGATACGCAGTATTTT. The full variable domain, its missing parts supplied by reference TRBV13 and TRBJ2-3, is AAGVIQSPRHLIKEKRETATLKCYPIPRHDTVYWYQQGPGQDPQFLISFYEKMQSDKGSIPDRFSAQQFSDYHSELNMSSLELGDSALYFCASSIQGVASTADTQYFGPGTRLTVL.

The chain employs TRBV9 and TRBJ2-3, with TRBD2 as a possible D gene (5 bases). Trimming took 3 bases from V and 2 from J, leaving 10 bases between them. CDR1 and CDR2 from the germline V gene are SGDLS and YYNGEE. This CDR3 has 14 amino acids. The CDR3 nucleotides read TGTGCCAGCAGCGCGGAGGCGGACACAGATACGCAGTATTTT. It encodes CASSAEADTDTQYF.

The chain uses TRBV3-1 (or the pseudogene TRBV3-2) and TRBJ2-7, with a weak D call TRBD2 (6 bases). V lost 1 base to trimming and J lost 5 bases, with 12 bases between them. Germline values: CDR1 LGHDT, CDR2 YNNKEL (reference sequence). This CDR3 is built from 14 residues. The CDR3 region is CASSQVGGWDEQYF. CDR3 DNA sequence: TGTGCCAGCAGCCAAGTCGGGGGTTGGGACGAGCAGTACTTC.

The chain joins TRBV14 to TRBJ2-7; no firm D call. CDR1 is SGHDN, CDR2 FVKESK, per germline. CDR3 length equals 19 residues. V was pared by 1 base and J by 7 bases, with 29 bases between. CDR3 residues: CASSQGLRGSKKGLREQYF. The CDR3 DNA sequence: TGTGCCAGCAGCCAAGGGCTTAGAGGCAGCAAAAAAGGGCTACGGGAGCAGTACTTC.

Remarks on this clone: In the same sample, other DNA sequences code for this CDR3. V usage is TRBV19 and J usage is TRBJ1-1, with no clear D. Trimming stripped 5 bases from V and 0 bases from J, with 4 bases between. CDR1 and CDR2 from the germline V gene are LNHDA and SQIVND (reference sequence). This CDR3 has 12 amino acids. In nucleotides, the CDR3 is TGTGCCAGTAGTCAGCTGAACACTGAAGCTTTCTTT. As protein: CASSQLNTEAFF.

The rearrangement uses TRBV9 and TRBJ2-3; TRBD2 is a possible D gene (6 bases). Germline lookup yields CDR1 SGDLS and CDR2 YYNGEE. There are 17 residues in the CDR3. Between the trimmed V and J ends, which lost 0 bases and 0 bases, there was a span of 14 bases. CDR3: CASSVDLREWSTDTQYF. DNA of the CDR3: TGTGCCAGCAGCGTAGATCTTCGGGAGTGGAGCACAGATACGCAGTATTTT. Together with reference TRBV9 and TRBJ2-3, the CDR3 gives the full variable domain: DSGVTQTPKHLITATGQRVTLRCSPRSGDLSVYWYQQSLDQGLQFLIQYYNGEERAKGNILERFSAQQFPDLHSELNLSSLELGDSALYFCASSVDLREWSTDTQYFGPGTRLTVL.

The CDR3 sequence is CASSKQGSNQPQHF. Written as DNA, the CDR3 is TGTGCCAGTAGTAAACAGGGGTCCAATCAGCCCCAGCATTTT. The V and J genes are TRBV19 and TRBJ1-5; TRBD1 matches 7 bases. Trimming removed 4 bases from V and 3 bases from J; junction bases left unmatched: 3. CDR1 and CDR2 (germline): LNHDA, SQIVND (reference sequence). This CDR3 spans 14 amino acids.

This chain's CDR3 is CASSVGQGDTEAFF. In nucleotides, the CDR3 is TGCGCCAGCAGTGTCGGACAGGGGGACACTGAAGCTTTCTTT. The gene calls are TRBV10-1 and TRBJ1-1, with 10 nucleotides matching TRBD1. The J segment lost 3 bases and the V segment lost 4 bases, leaving 2 bases of the junction unmatched. This CDR3 region has 14 residues. CDR1 WNHNN and CDR2 SYGVQD come from the germline V gene (reference sequence).

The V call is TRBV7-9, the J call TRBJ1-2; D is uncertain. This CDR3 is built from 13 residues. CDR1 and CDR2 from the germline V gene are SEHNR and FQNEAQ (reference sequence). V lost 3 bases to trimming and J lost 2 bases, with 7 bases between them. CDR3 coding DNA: TGTGCCAGCAGCTTGCACAGCAACTATGGCTACACCTTC. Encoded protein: CASSLHSNYGYTF. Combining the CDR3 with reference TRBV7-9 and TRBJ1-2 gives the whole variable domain DTGVSQNPRHKITKRGQNVTFRCDPISEHNRLYWYRQTLGQGPEFLTYFQNEAQLEKSRLLSDRFSAERPKGSFSTLEIQRTEQGDSAMYLCASSLHSNYGYTFGSGTRLTVV.

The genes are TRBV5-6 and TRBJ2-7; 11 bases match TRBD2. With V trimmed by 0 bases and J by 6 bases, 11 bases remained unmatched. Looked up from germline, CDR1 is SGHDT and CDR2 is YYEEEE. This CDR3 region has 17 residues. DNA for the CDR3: TGTGCCAGCAGCTTGGACCGACTAGCGGGAACCCTCCGCGAGCAGTACTTC. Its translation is CASSLDRLAGTLREQYF. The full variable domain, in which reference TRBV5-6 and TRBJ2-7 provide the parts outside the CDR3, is DAGVTQSPTHLIKTRGQQVTLRCSPKSGHDTVSWYQQALGQGPQFIFQYYEEEERQRGNFPDRFSGHQFPNYSSELNVNALLLGDSALYLCASSLDRLAGTLREQYFGPGTRLTVT.

The CDR3 region is CASPIPGQGRHYGYTF. The CDR3, as DNA: TGTGCCAGCCCCATCCCTGGACAGGGGAGGCACTATGGCTACACCTTC. The chain joins TRBV6-4 to TRBJ1-2; 9 nucleotides match TRBD1. The CDR3 totals 16 residues. Per the germline V gene, CDR1 is MRHNA and CDR2 is SNTAGT. V lost 8 bases to trimming and J lost 3 bases; unmatched junction nucleotides: 13.

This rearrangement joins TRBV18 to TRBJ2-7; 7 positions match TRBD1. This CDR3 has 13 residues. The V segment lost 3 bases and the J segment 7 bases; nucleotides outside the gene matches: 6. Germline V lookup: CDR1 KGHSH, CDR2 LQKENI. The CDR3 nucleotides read TGTGCCAGCTCACCCCATACAGGGGAAGAGCAGTACTTC. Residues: CASSPHTGEEQYF.

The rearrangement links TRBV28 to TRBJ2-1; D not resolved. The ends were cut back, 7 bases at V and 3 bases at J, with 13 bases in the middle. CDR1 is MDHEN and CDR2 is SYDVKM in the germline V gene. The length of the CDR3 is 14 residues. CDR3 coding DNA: TGTGCCAGCACCCAAGGACCTTACTACAATGAGCAGTTCTTC. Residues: CASTQGPYYNEQFF.

This CDR3 reads CASSPTGLAATGELFF. The CDR3 DNA follows: TGTGCCAGCAGCCCCACAGGACTAGCGGCAACCGGGGAGCTGTTTTTT. The J gene is TRBJ2-2, the V gene TRBV7-2, with TRBD2 matching 10 bases. Germline CDR1 SGHTA, CDR2 FQGNSA. J gave up 5 bases and V 5 bases, and 8 bases lay outside the gene matches. The CDR3 loop spans 16 amino acids.

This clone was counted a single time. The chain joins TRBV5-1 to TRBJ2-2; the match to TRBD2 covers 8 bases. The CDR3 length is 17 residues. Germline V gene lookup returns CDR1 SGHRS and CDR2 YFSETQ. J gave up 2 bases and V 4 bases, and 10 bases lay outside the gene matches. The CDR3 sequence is CASSPLISGINTGELFF. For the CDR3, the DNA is TGCGCCAGCAGCCCTCTGATTAGCGGGATCAACACCGGGGAGCTGTTTTTT.

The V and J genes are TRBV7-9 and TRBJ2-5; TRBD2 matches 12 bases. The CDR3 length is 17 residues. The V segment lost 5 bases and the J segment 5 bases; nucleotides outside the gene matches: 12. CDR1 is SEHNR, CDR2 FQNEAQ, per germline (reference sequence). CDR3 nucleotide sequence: TGTGCCAGCAGCCCGCATATGACTAGCGGGAGATGGGAGACCCAGTACTTC. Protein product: CASSPHMTSGRWETQYF.

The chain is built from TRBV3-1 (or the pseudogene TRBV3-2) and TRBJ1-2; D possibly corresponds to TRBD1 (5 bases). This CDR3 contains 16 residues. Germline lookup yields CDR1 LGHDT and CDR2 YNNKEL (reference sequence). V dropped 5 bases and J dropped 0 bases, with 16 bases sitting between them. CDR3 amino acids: CASSYLGGRPNYGYTF. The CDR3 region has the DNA TGTGCCAGCAGCTACCTGGGGGGGAGGCCTAACTATGGCTACACCTTC.

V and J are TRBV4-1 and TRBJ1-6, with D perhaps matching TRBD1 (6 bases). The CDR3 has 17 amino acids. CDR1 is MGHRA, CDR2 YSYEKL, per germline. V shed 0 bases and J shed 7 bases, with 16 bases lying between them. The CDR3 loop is CASSQEPLGAGNSPLHF. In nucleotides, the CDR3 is TGCGCCAGCAGCCAAGAGCCTTTGGGGGCGGGAAATTCACCCCTCCACTTT.

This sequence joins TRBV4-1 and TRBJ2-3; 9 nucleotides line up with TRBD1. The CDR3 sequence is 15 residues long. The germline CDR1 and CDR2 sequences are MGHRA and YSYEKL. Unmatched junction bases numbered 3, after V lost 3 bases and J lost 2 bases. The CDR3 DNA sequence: TGCGCCAGCAGCCAGGGACAGGGCCCCACAGATACGCAGTATTTT. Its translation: CASSQGQGPTDTQYF.

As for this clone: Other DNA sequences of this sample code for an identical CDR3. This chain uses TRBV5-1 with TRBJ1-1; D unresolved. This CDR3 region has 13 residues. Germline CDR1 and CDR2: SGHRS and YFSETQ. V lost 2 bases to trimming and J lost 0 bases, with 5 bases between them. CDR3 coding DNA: TGCGCCAGCAGCTTTGAGATGAACACTGAAGCTTTCTTT. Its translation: CASSFEMNTEAFF.

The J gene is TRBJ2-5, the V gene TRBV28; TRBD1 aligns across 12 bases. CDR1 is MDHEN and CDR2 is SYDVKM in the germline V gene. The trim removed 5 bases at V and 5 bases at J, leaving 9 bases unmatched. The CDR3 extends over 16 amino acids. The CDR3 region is CASSPTGTGGEETQYF. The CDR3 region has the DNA TGTGCCAGCAGTCCAACTGGGACAGGGGGCGAGGAGACCCAGTACTTC.

CDR3 nucleotides: TGTGCCAGCAGCCCAAGGGACTCTAGAGGCAATGAGCAGTTCTTC. Its translation: CASSPRDSRGNEQFF. The chain recombines TRBV28 with TRBJ2-1; D might be TRBD2 (6 bases). Germline V gene data show CDR1 as MDHEN and CDR2 as SYDVKM. The CDR3 loop spans 15 amino acids. The V end lost 6 bases, the J end lost 6 bases, and 18 bases lay between the germline ends. The full variable domain, rest sourced from reference TRBV28 and TRBJ2-1, is DVKVTQSSRYLVKRTGEKVFLECVQDMDHENMFWYRQDPGLGLRLIYFSYDVKMKEKGDIPEGYSVSREKKERFSLILESASTNQTSMYLCASSPRDSRGNEQFFGPGTRLTVL.

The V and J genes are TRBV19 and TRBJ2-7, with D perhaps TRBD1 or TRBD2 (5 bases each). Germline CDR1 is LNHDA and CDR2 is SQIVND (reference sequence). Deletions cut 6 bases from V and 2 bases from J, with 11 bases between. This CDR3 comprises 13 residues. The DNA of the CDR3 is TGTGCCAGTAGCCCGGGACGGACCTACGAGCAGTACTTC. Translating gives CASSPGRTYEQYF.

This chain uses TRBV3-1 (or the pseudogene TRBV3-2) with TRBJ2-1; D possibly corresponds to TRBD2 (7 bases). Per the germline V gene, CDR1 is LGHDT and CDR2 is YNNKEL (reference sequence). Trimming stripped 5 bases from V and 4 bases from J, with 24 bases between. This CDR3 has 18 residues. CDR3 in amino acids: CASSKTPSGGGLYNEQFF. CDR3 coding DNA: TGTGCCAGCAGCAAAACGCCTAGCGGAGGGGGACTATACAATGAGCAGTTCTTC.

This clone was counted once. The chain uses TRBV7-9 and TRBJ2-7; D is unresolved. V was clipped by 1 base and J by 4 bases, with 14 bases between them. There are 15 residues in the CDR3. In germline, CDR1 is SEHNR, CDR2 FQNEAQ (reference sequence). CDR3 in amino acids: CASSLERTFSYEQYF. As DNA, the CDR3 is TGTGCCAGCAGCTTAGAGAGGACCTTTTCGTACGAGCAGTACTTC. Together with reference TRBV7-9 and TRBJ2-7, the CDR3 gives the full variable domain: DTGVSQNPRHKITKRGQNVTFRCDPISEHNRLYWYRQTLGQGPEFLTYFQNEAQLEKSRLLSDRFSAERPKGSFSTLEIQRTEQGDSAMYLCASSLERTFSYEQYFGPGTRLTVT.

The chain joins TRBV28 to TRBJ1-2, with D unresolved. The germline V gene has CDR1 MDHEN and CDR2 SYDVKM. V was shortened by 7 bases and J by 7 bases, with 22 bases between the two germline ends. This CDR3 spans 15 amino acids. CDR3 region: CASIKGRGLGAGYTF. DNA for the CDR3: TGTGCCAGCATCAAGGGAAGAGGGTTAGGAGCTGGCTACACCTTC.

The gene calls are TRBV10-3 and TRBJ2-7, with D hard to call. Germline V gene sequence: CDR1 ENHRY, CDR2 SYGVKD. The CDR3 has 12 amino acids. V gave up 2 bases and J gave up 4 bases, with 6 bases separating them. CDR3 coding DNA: TGTGCCATCAGTGAGGCCGGTTACGAGCAGTACTTC. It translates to CAISEAGYEQYF.

For the CDR3, the DNA is TGTGCCAGCACCAACGTGGGCAATGAGCAGTTCTTC. Protein sequence: CASTNVGNEQFF. The chain links TRBV2 to TRBJ2-1; unclear D gene. CDR3 size: 12 residues. V gave up 7 bases and J gave up 6 bases, with 10 bases separating them. Per germline, CDR1 SNHLY and CDR2 FYNNEI.